Detailed here is one T cell receptor beta chain. The data derive from a study of blood T cell repertoires in COVID-19. As for the study in general: Collection of acute and convalescent COVID-19 samples took place in the United States, Italy and Spain. T cells, B-cell-depleted T cells, or PBMCs supplied cDNA or gDNA.

Authors' processing steps: Counts of nucleated cells, estimated from reference gene primer amplification, were obtained. Data came from immunoSEQ multiplex PCR; TCRdb stores just in-frame clones and leaves some out. V and J calls and clone size are as listed in that table; D and trimming were resolved from the DNA. Altogether under 150,000 clones are present, less than 90% being singletons, with the ten largest covering less than 2%. Germline assignment: CDR1 SEHNR and CDR2 FQNEAQ (reference sequence). The V end was cut by 5 bases, the J end by 4 bases, with 12 bases between. This CDR3 has 14 residues.

The chain is built from TRBV7-9 and TRBJ1-5, with a tentative D call TRBD1 (6 bases). Input material: peripheral blood. This clonotype was obtained from a man aged 65 to 79 with acute or convalescent COVID-19. In nucleotides, the CDR3 is TGTGCCAGCAGCCGCACAGGGTTGAATCAGCCCCAGCATTTT. Encoded protein: CASSRTGLNQPQHF.